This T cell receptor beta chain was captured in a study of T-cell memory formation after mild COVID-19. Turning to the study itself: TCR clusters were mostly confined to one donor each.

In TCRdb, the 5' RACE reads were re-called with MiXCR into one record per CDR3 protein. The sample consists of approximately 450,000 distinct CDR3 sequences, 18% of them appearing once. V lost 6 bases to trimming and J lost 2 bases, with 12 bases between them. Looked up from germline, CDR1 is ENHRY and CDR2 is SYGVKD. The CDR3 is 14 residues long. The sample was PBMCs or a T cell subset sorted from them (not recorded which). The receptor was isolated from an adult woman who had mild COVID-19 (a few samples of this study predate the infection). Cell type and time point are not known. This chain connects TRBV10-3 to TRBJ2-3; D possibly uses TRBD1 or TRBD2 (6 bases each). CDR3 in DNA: TGTGCCATCAGGGAGGAGGGGGACACAGATACGCAGTATTTT. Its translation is CAIREEGDTDTQYF.